A few counts support the clone carrying this TCR beta chain. Its antigen is not identified. V lost 2 bases and J 8 bases, leaving 7 bases between the germline ends. CDR3 length: 11 residues. CDR1 is DFQATT, CDR2 SNEGSKA, per germline (reference sequence). The data were taken from a study of blood T cells in healthy people across ages. Study results and caveats: Strong correlation linked observed beta diversity and percent naive T cells.

A second PCR of roughly 7 to 11 cycles used a sample-barcoded 5' primer and a J-beta primer mix. TCRdb re-derived calls from the 5' RACE reads in MiXCR, one entry per CDR3 protein. In the table there are some 760,000 distinct CDR3 sequences, around a quarter of which are singletons. The same sample was also used in a study of T cells of mothers and their children. As reported in that work: Slightly higher overlap, not significant, was seen in related mother-child pairs than in unrelated pairs.

V usage is TRBV20-1 and J usage is TRBJ2-1; D gene ambiguous. The TCR was taken from a boy between 5 and 17 years old in good health. The specimen was blood. The CDR3 sequence is CSARNRHEQFF. Written as DNA, the CDR3 is TGCAGTGCTAGAAATCGGCATGAGCAGTTCTTC.